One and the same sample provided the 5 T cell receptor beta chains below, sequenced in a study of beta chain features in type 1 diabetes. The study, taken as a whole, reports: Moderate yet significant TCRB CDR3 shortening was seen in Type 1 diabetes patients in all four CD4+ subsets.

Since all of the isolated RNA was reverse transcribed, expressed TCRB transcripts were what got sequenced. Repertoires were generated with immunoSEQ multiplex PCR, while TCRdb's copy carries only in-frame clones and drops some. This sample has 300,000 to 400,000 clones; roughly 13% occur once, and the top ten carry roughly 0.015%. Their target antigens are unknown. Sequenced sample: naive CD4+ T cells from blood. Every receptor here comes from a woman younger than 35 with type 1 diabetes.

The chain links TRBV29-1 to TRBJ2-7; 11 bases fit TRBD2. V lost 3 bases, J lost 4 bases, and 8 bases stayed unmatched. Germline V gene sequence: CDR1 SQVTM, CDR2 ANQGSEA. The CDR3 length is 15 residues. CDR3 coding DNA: TGCAGCGTTGAGCTAGCGGGAGGAAGGGAATACGAGCAGTACTTC. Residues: CSVELAGGREYEQYF.

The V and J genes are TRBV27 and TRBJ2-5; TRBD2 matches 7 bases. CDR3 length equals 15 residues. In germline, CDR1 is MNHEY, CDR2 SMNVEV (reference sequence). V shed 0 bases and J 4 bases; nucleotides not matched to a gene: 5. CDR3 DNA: TGTGCCAGCAGTTTATCGGGAGGGCGGGCAGAGACCCAGTACTTC. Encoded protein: CASSLSGGRAETQYF.

The CDR3 here is CASSVRQETEQFF. The CDR3 nucleotides are TGTGCCAGCAGTGTCAGACAGGAAACAGAGCAGTTCTTC. The genes are TRBV6-1 and TRBJ2-1, with TRBD1 as a possible D gene (6 bases). Germline V gives CDR1 MNHNS, CDR2 SASEGT. Trimming took off 4 bases at V and 10 bases at J, with 14 bases between the two ends. The CDR3 has 13 residues.

CDR3 sequence: CASSETDTDTQYF. In DNA form, the CDR3 reads TGTGCCAGCAGTGAGACTGACACAGATACGCAGTATTTT. V gene TRBV27 combines with J gene TRBJ2-3; D not resolved. CDR1 is MNHEY, CDR2 SMNVEV, per germline (reference sequence). This CDR3 has 13 amino acids. Trimming took off 5 bases at V and 2 bases at J, with 8 bases between the two ends.

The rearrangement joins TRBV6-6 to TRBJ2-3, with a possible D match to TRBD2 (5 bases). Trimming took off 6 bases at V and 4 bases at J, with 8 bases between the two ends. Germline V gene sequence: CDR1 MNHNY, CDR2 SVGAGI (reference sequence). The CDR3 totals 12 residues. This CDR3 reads CASSPSSDTQYF. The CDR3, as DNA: TGTGCCAGCAGCCCTAGCTCAGATACGCAGTATTTT.